The 7 T cell receptor beta chains listed next were all sequenced from one sample in a study of technical replicates of blood from a few donors. The assay was immunoSEQ multiplex PCR, and TCRdb's table has in-frame clones only and misses some. Among tens of thousands of clones, roughly 97% were seen once, and the ten largest hold over 0.2%. Sequencing was done on a sample of T cells isolated from PBMCs. The receptors originated from a human donor in good health.

This clone has only one observation. The chain links TRBV11-2 to TRBJ1-1, with D unresolved. CDR3 length equals 11 residues. Trimming removed 5 bases at V and 10 bases at J, with 11 bases between. From germline, CDR1 is SGHAT and CDR2 FQNNGV. The CDR3 sequence is CASSVGSGAFF. The CDR3 DNA is TGTGCCAGCAGCGTAGGGTCGGGAGCTTTCTTT.

The V and J genes are TRBV2 and TRBJ2-1; 14 nucleotides match TRBD2. CDR3 size: 17 residues. Germline loops: CDR1 SNHLY, CDR2 FYNNEI. J was trimmed by 5 bases and V by 1 base; bases with no gene match: 4. CDR3 residues: CASSEVGGLAGDNEQFF. Written as DNA, the CDR3 is TGTGCCAGCAGTGAAGTCGGGGGACTAGCGGGGGACAATGAGCAGTTCTTC.

The gene calls are TRBV27 and TRBJ2-7; D is possibly TRBD2 (6 bases). CDR1 and CDR2 from the germline V gene are MNHEY and SMNVEV (reference sequence). The CDR3 consists of 15 residues. V lost 3 bases and J 2 bases, leaving 14 bases between the germline ends. The CDR3: CASSLLQRGTYEQYF. The DNA of the CDR3 is TGTGCCAGCAGTTTGCTCCAGCGCGGGACCTACGAGCAGTACTTC.

The chain recombines TRBV30 with TRBJ2-7, with TRBD2 as a possible D gene (6 bases). The CDR3 is 15 amino acids. Germline-derived CDR1 and CDR2 are GTSNPN and SVGIG (reference sequence). V lost 4 bases to trimming and J lost 0 bases, with 16 bases between them. The CDR3, as DNA: TGTGCCTGGATCGGACTAAGACTAGACTCCTACGAGCAGTACTTC. It translates to CAWIGLRLDSYEQYF.

The chain combines TRBV7-2 with TRBJ2-1; maybe TRBD2 (6 bases). Between the trimmed V and J ends, which lost 4 bases and 10 bases, there was a span of 8 bases. CDR3 size: 11 residues. Germline V gives CDR1 SGHTA, CDR2 FQGNSA. This CDR3 is CASSSGLEQFF. The CDR3 region has the DNA TGTGCCAGCAGCTCGGGACTGGAGCAGTTCTTC. Supplemented by reference TRBV7-2 and TRBJ2-1, the full variable domain reads GAGVSQSPSNKVTEKGKDVELRCDPISGHTALYWYRQSLGQGLEFLIYFQGNSAPDKSGLPSDRFSAERTGGSVSTLTIQRTQQEDSAVYLCASSSGLEQFFGPGTRLTVL.

This chain joins TRBV2 and TRBJ1-1; no firm D call. V was cut by 8 bases and J by 0 bases, with 10 bases left in between. This CDR3 comprises 13 residues. Per germline, CDR1 SNHLY and CDR2 FYNNEI. CDR3 amino acids: CASPIQMNTEAFF. CDR3 DNA: TGTGCCAGCCCAATTCAGATGAACACTGAAGCTTTCTTT.

This chain uses TRBV10-3 with TRBJ2-5; tentatively, D is TRBD1 (6 bases). V lost 3 bases and J lost 5, with 7 bases in between. Germline CDR1 ENHRY, CDR2 SYGVKD. This CDR3 contains 12 residues. This CDR3 reads CAISETGETQYF. CDR3 coding DNA: TGTGCCATCAGTGAAACAGGGGAGACCCAGTACTTC.